This T cell receptor beta chain was recovered during a study of cytomegalovirus exposure and HLA in healthy donors. V dropped 3 bases and J dropped 5 bases, with 13 bases sitting between them. The CDR3 consists of 14 residues. The germline V gene has CDR1 MNHEY and CDR2 SMNVEV (reference sequence). The PCR ran on 60 Vbeta and 13 Jbeta primers. Only in-frame clones appear in the TCRdb table, and some are missing; sequencing was by immunoSEQ multiplex PCR. The sample lists more than 150,000 clones, over 70% occurring once. Sequencing input: PBMCs. This TCR was recovered from a woman aged 45-65 years in good health and CMV-seropositive. V usage is TRBV27 and J usage is TRBJ2-5; D unclear. The CDR3 region is CASSLNSWWETQYF. The DNA of the CDR3 is TGTGCCAGCAGTTTGAACTCCTGGTGGGAGACCCAGTACTTC.